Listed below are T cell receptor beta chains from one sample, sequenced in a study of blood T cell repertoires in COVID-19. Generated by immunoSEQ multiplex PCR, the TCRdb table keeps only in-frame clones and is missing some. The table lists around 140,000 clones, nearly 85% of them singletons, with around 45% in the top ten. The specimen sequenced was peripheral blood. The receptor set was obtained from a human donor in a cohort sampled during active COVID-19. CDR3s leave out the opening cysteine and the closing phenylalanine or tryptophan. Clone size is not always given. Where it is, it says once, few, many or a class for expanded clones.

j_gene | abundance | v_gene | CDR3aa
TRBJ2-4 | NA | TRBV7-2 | ASKQGGAKNIQY
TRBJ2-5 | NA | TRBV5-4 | ASSLVGYQETQY
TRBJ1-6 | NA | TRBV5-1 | ASSVKDNSYNSPLH
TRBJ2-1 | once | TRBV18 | ASSPPGGGTEQF
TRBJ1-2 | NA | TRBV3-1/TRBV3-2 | ASSGTGSNYGYT
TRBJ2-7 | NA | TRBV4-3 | ASSQDLVGQSYEQY
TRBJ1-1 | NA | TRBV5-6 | ASSLGQGQVTEAF
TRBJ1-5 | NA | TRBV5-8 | ASSARDQPQH
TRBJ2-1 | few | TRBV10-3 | AISGEKDRTHNEQF
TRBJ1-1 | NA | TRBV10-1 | ASSERETGLGQNVDWEAF
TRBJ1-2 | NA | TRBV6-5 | ASSPPGYHGYT
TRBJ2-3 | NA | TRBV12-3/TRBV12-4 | ASSPFDTQY
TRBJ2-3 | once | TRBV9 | ASSEGTGFSTDTQY
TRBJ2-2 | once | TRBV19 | ASTLSGANTGELF
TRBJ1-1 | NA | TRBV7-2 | ASSTFSGPGGTEAF
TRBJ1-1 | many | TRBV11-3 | ASSATGGRNTEAF
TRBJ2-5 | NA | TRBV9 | ASSTSGSETQY
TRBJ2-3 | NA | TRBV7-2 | ASSPRLAGAPDTQY